This paragraph reports one T cell receptor beta chain. Its antigen is undetermined. These data come from a study of cytomegalovirus exposure and HLA in healthy donors. Across the study: In an earlier analysis, 95 million to 140 million unique TCR beta sequences were found from 150 million to 200 million T cells.

This PCR relied on a set of 60 Vbeta primers and 13 Jbeta primers. Produced via immunoSEQ multiplex PCR; TCRdb's table is partial and in-frame only. The sample has more than 100,000 clones; the top ten hold approximately 3.5%. Study-level findings and limits: Later analysis identified some 16,000 TCR beta sequences associated with HLA alleles, using a false discovery rate threshold of 0.05. The authors enumerated over 150 TCR beta chains as linked to cytomegalovirus.

Trimming took 8 bases from V and 4 from J, leaving 11 bases between them. This CDR3 is built from 11 residues. Germline V gene sequence: CDR1 GTSNPN, CDR2 SVGIG (reference sequence). The specimen sequenced was PBMCs. This chain links TRBV30 with TRBJ1-2, with no clear D. The TCR comes from a man aged 35 to 55 in good health and CMV-seronegative. CDR3 loop: CARGSPYGYTF. The CDR3 bases are TGTGCCCGGGGTTCCCCCTATGGCTACACCTTC. The full variable domain, with the rest looked up from reference TRBV30 and TRBJ1-2, is SQTIHQWPATLVQPVGSPLSLECTVEGTSNPNLYWYRQAAGRGLQLLFYSVGIGQISSEVPQNLSASRPQDRQFILSSKKLLLSDSGFYLCARGSPYGYTFGSGTRLTVV.